Below are 19 T cell receptor beta chains sequenced from a single sample in a study of T cell responses to AZD1222 COVID-19 vaccine. The method was immunoSEQ multiplex PCR; TCRdb's version includes in-frame clones alone and lacks a portion of them. The repertoire holds roughly 200,000 clones, with around nine tenths as singletons. This specimen consisted of peripheral blood, obtained 28 days after the second dose of the MenACWY control vaccine. The receptor set was obtained from an adult who received the MenACWY meningococcal vaccine as a control.

This chain links TRBV7-2 with TRBJ1-1, with 7 positions matching TRBD1. The CDR3 is 15 residues long. The V segment lost 5 bases and the J segment 0 bases; nucleotides outside the gene matches: 6. CDR1 is SGHTA and CDR2 is FQGNSA in the germline V gene. CDR3: CASSEGTALNTEAFF. Written as DNA, the CDR3 is TGTGCCAGCAGCGAGGGGACAGCCCTGAACACTGAAGCTTTCTTT. Full variable domain (rest looked up from reference TRBV7-2 and TRBJ1-1): GAGVSQSPSNKVTEKGKDVELRCDPISGHTALYWYRQSLGQGLEFLIYFQGNSAPDKSGLPSDRFSAERTGGSVSTLTIQRTQQEDSAVYLCASSEGTALNTEAFFGQGTRLTVV.

This chain links TRBV7-9 with TRBJ1-1, with D maybe TRBD1 (6 bases). The CDR3 covers 14 residues. Looked up from germline, CDR1 is SEHNR and CDR2 is FQNEAQ (reference sequence). Deletions cut 6 bases from V and 2 bases from J, with 13 bases between. Here the CDR3 DNA reads TGTGCCAGCAGACCGACAGGTGGTAACACTGAAGCTTTCTTT. Translating gives CASRPTGGNTEAFF. Together with reference TRBV7-9 and TRBJ1-1, the CDR3 gives the full variable domain: DTGVSQNPRHKITKRGQNVTFRCDPISEHNRLYWYRQTLGQGPEFLTYFQNEAQLEKSRLLSDRFSAERPKGSFSTLEIQRTEQGDSAMYLCASRPTGGNTEAFFGQGTRLTVV.

The chain has TRBV20-1 and TRBJ2-1; 7 nucleotides agree with TRBD2. The junction had 8 bases not matched to a gene; V was cut back by 3 bases and J by 0 bases. The germline CDR1 and CDR2 sequences are DFQATT and SNEGSKA (reference sequence). The CDR3 is made up of 16 amino acids. CDR3 amino acids: CSASSPKRGSYNEQFF. CDR3 sequence (DNA): TGCAGTGCTAGTTCCCCAAAGCGGGGCTCCTACAATGAGCAGTTCTTC.

This clone was detected once. The chain links TRBV7-2 to TRBJ2-7; unclear D gene. The germline V gene has CDR1 SGHTA and CDR2 FQGNSA. The CDR3 contains 13 residues. Trimming left V 3 bases short and J 2 bases short, with 8 bases between. CDR3 sequence: CASSLAIAYEQYF. The CDR3 nucleotides read TGTGCCAGCAGCTTGGCTATAGCCTACGAGCAGTACTTC.

The genes are TRBV9 and TRBJ2-3, with D tentatively TRBD2 (7 bases). V was trimmed by 0 bases and J by 4 bases, leaving 21 bases between them. CDR1 is SGDLS and CDR2 is YYNGEE in the germline V gene. The CDR3 loop spans 18 amino acids. In nucleotides, the CDR3 is TGTGCCAGCAGCGTAGGAAGTGGAGGGGGGGTCGGGTCAGATACGCAGTATTTT. Translating it yields CASSVGSGGGVGSDTQYF.

This clone has just one count. The rearrangement uses TRBV24-1 and TRBJ2-2; D may be TRBD2 (5 bases). The CDR3 spans 16 residues. Germline V gene sequence: CDR1 KGHDR, CDR2 SFDVKD. V was clipped by 4 bases and J by 0 bases, with 11 bases between them. CDR3 residues: CATSDVWRANTGELFF. The CDR3 DNA is TGTGCCACCAGTGACGTCTGGCGGGCGAACACCGGGGAGCTGTTTTTT.

This clone was seen at least ten times. The rearrangement links TRBV28 to TRBJ2-4, with D perhaps matching TRBD1 or TRBD2 (6 bases each). The CDR3 covers 16 residues. Germline CDR1 is MDHEN and CDR2 is SYDVKM. Deletions cut 4 bases from V and 6 bases from J, with 19 bases between. Here the CDR3 DNA reads TGTGCCAGCAGTTCTCAAACAGGGAAGGGGGGAAACATTCAGTACTTC. Protein sequence: CASSSQTGKGGNIQYF.

The chain recombines TRBV4-3 with TRBJ2-1, with D uncertain. CDR3 length equals 12 residues. CDR1 is LGHNA, CDR2 YSLEER, per germline. Trimming shortened V by 3 bases and J by 9 bases, and 9 bases separated the two germline ends. CDR3 sequence reads: CASSHRTSEQFF. For the CDR3, the DNA is TGCGCCAGCAGCCACCGAACGTCTGAGCAGTTCTTC.

The chain has TRBV7-2 and TRBJ2-7; D is undetermined. V lost 1 base to trimming and J lost 3 bases, with 10 bases between them. The V gene's germline CDR1 is SGHTA and CDR2 FQGNSA. This CDR3 comprises 14 residues. For the CDR3, the DNA is TGTGCCAGCAGCTTAGGGCTAGAGAACTACGAGCAGTACTTC. It encodes CASSLGLENYEQYF.

The chain uses TRBV2 and TRBJ2-1; tentative D call: TRBD1 (6 bases). The CDR3 spans 14 residues. Trimming stripped 7 bases from V and 6 bases from J, with 16 bases between. Germline V gene sequence: CDR1 SNHLY, CDR2 FYNNEI. CDR3 protein: CASTTSGTINEQFF. CDR3 DNA sequence: TGTGCCAGCACCACCTCCGGGACAATCAATGAGCAGTTCTTC.

The CDR3 reads CASALLPGPRQFF. For the CDR3, the DNA is TGTGCCAGCGCCCTTCTCCCGGGACCGAGGCAGTTCTTC. The rearrangement joins TRBV27 to TRBJ2-1; the D call may be TRBD1 or TRBD2 (5 bases each). In germline, CDR1 is MNHEY, CDR2 SMNVEV (reference sequence). The CDR3 consists of 13 residues. Trimming took 8 bases from V and 12 from J, leaving 20 bases between them.

The chain links TRBV6-2 or TRBV6-3 to TRBJ1-5; D gene unclear. This CDR3 comprises 14 residues. Germline values: CDR1 MNHEY, CDR2 SVGEGT. Trimming removed 6 bases at V and 1 base at J, with 10 bases between. As DNA, the CDR3 is TGTGCCAGCAGCCAGACCTCGAGCAATCAGCCCCAGCATTTT. Amino acid sequence: CASSQTSSNQPQHF.

The chain uses TRBV30 and TRBJ2-1; D remains unclear. This CDR3 is 13 amino acids long. Looked up from germline, CDR1 is GTSNPN and CDR2 is SVGIG (reference sequence). V lost 1 base and J 6 bases, leaving 10 bases between the germline ends. CDR3 sequence (DNA): TGTGCCTGGAGTGGGCTAGACTCCAATGAGCAGTTCTTC. Protein: CAWSGLDSNEQFF.

This clone was recorded once. In DNA, the CDR3 is TGTGCCAGTAGTATCGGTGGTGGCTCTGGAAACACCATATATTTT. It specifies CASSIGGGSGNTIYF. The chain carries TRBV19 and TRBJ1-3; the D is unclear. Trimming removed 3 bases at V and 0 bases at J, with 9 bases between. The CDR3 spans 15 residues. Germline values: CDR1 LNHDA, CDR2 SQIVND (reference sequence). Drawing the rest from reference TRBV19 and TRBJ1-3, the complete variable domain is DGGITQSPKYLFRKEGQNVTLSCEQNLNHDAMYWYRQDPGQGLRLIYYSQIVNDFQKGDIAEGYSVSREKKESFPLTVTSAQKNPTAFYLCASSIGGGSGNTIYFGEGSWLTVV.

The chain combines TRBV18 with TRBJ2-7, with D tentatively TRBD2 (6 bases). Germline-derived CDR1 and CDR2 are KGHSH and LQKENI. This CDR3 is built from 15 residues. With 4 bases removed from V and 6 bases from J, the gap between germline ends came to 19 bases. CDR3 protein: CASSRGLEGLAEQYF. DNA of the CDR3: TGTGCCAGCTCACGCGGTTTGGAGGGGCTTGCCGAGCAGTACTTC.

This chain connects TRBV19 to TRBJ1-1, with 10 nucleotides matching TRBD1. Germline V CDR1 and CDR2: LNHDA, SQIVND (reference sequence). The CDR3 is made up of 15 amino acids. V was pared by 8 bases and J by 1 base, with 7 bases of the junction left unmatched. Here the CDR3 reads CASGWDRGGNTEAFF. The CDR3 coding sequence is TGTGCCAGTGGATGGGACAGGGGAGGGAACACTGAAGCTTTCTTT.

The count of this clone is one. This chain links TRBV2 with TRBJ2-5; D might be TRBD1 (5 bases). CDR1 and CDR2 from the germline V gene are SNHLY and FYNNEI. The CDR3 covers 14 residues. Trimming took off 6 bases at V and 1 base at J, with 12 bases between the two ends. The DNA for the CDR3 is TGTGCCAGCAGAGGAGACAGACTCCAAGAGACCCAGTACTTC. Protein product: CASRGDRLQETQYF.

This rearrangement joins TRBV24-1 to TRBJ2-3; D uncertain. The CDR3 is 17 amino acids. Germline CDR1 is KGHDR and CDR2 is SFDVKD. V was pared by 0 bases and J by 6 bases, with 18 bases between. The CDR3 region is CATSDLQDPRYLDTQYF. Written as DNA, the CDR3 is TGTGCCACCAGTGATTTGCAGGACCCCCGATATTTGGATACGCAGTATTTT.

The genes are TRBV7-3 and TRBJ2-1; 9 bases line up with TRBD2. V gave up 2 bases and J gave up 9 bases; unmatched junction bases: 5. The V gene's germline CDR1 is SGHTA and CDR2 FQGTGA. The CDR3 sequence is 14 residues long. Written as DNA, the CDR3 is TGTGCCAGCAGCTTAGCGGGAGGGGATTTTGAGCAGTTCTTC. Protein sequence: CASSLAGGDFEQFF.